This TCR beta chain was documented in a study of vaccination effects on CD4 cells after COVID-19. The CDR3 covers 16 residues. V trimming: 0 bases; J trimming: 1 base; junction bases outside the gene matches: 3. CDR1 and CDR2 (germline): SGHRS, YFSETQ. Comment on this clone: Its antigen is undetermined.

Clones were sequenced by immunoSEQ multiplex PCR, and TCRdb holds only the in-frame ones, with some missing. The profile covers over 45,000 clones, with roughly 70% appearing a single time and 5.5% to 8% taken by the ten largest. Culture lasted roughly eleven days before CD4+ T cell isolation. The participants, recipients of two vaccine doses, got either BNT162b2 or mRNA-1273. This chain connects TRBV5-1 to TRBJ2-2; 7 bases are shared with TRBD2. The origin of this receptor is a human donor who received a COVID-19 vaccine. Sequences were derived from CD4+ T cells from PBMCs cultured without peptide, sampled after COVID-19 vaccination. The CDR3 coding sequence is TGCGCCAGCAGCTTGGCCGCGGGGGAGAACACCGGGGAGCTGTTTTTT. Protein sequence: CASSLAAGENTGELFF.